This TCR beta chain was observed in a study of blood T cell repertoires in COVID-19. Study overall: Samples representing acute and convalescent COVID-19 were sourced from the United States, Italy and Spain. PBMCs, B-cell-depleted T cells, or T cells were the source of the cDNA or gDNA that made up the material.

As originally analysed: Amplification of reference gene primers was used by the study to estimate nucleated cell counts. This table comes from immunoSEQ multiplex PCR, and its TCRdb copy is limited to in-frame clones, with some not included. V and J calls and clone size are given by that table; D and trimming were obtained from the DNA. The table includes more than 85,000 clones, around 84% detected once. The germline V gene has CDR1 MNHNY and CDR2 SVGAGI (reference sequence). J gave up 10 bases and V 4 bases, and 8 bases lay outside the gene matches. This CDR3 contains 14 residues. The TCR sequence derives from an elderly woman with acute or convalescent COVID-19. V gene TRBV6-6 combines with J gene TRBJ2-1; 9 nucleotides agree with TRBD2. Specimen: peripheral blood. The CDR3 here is CASSLAGVSGEQFF. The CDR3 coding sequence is TGTGCCAGCAGTTTAGCGGGAGTAAGTGGAGAGCAGTTCTTC.